The TCR beta chain under discussion was sequenced for a study of human T cells and chemical hapten exposure. About the research overall: It was small differences in pooled library volume that mainly caused per-sample TCR yields to vary.

The CDR3 has 15 residues. Trimming shortened V by 4 bases and J by 3 bases, and 14 bases separated the two germline ends. Germline V CDR1 and CDR2: SGHDN, FVKESK. TCRdb re-derived calls from the RACE reads in MiXCR, one entry per CDR3 protein. Among 300,000 to 450,000 distinct CDR3 sequences listed, 5% to 6.5% were seen once. Specified time point: pre-sensitization, week 0. The sample's treatment: therapeutic diphenylcyclopropenone sensitization with weekly scalp DPC. The V and J genes are TRBV14 and TRBJ2-3, with D maybe TRBD1 (5 bases). The source of this sequence is a woman aged 18-29 years with alopecia areata. Some clones in this sample may be carry-over from other donors' samples. Material: whole blood, obtained in connection with sensitization to the hapten diphenylcyclopropenone (DPC). CDR3 sequence reads: CASSRNSGSTDTQYF. Here the CDR3 DNA reads TGTGCCAGCAGCCGAAATTCAGGGTCGACAGATACGCAGTATTTT.